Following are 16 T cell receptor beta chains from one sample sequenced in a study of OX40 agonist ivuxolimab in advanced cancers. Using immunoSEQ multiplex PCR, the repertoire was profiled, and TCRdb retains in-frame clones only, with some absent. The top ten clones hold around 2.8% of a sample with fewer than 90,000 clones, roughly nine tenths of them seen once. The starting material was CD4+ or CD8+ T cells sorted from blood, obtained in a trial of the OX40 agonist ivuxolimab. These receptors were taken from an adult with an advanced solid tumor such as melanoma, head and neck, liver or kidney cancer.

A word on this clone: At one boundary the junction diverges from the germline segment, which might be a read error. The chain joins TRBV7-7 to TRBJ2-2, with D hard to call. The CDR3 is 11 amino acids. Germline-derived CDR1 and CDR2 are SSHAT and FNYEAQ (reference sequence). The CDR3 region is CASTQGGELFF. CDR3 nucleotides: TGTGCTAGCACCCAAGGAGGGGAGCTGTTTTTT.

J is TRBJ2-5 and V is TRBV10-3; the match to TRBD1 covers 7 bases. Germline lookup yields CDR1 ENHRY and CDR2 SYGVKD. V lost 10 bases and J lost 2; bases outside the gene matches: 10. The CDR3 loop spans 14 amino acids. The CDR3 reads CATTLGTDQETQYF. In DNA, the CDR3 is TGTGCCACCACGCTAGGGACAGATCAAGAGACCCAGTACTTC.

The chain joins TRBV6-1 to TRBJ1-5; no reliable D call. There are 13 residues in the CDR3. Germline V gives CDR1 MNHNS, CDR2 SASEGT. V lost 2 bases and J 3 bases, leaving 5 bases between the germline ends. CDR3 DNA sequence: TGTGCCAGCAGTGAAACGCTCAATCAGCCCCAGCATTTT. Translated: CASSETLNQPQHF.

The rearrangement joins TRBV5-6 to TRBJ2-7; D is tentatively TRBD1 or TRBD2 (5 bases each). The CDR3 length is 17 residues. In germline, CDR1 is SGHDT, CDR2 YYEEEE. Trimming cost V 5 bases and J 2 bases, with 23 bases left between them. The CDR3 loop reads CASSPLVGTLQTYEQYF. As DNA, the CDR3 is TGTGCCAGCAGTCCTCTGGTCGGGACCCTTCAAACCTACGAGCAGTACTTC. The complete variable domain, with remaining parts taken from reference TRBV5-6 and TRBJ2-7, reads DAGVTQSPTHLIKTRGQQVTLRCSPKSGHDTVSWYQQALGQGPQFIFQYYEEEERQRGNFPDRFSGHQFPNYSSELNVNALLLGDSALYLCASSPLVGTLQTYEQYFGPGTRLTVT.

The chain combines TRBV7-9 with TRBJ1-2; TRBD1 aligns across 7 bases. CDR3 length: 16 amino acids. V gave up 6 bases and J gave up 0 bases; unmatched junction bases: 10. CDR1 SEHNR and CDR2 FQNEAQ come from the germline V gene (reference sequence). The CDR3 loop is CASSKGGGESNYGYTF. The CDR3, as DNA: TGTGCCAGCAGTAAAGGGGGCGGTGAATCTAACTATGGCTACACCTTC.

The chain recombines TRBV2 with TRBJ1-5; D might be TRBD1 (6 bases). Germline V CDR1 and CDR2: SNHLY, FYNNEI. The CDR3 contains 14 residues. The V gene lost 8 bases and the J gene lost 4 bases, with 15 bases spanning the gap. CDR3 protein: CASCRQAINQPQHF. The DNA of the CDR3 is TGTGCCAGCTGTAGACAGGCCATTAATCAGCCCCAGCATTTT. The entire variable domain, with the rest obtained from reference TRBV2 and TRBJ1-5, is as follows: EPEVTQTPSHQVTQMGQEVILRCVPISNHLYFYWYRQILGQKVEFLVSFYNNEISEKSEIFDDQFSVERPDGSNFTLKIRSTKLEDSAMYFCASCRQAINQPQHFGDGTRLSIL.

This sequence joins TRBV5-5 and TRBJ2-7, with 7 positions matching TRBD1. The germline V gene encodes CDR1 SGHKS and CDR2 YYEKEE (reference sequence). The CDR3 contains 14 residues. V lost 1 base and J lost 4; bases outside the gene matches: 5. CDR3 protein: CASSLLGQDYEQYF. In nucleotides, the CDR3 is TGTGCCAGCAGCTTGTTAGGACAGGATTACGAGCAGTACTTC.

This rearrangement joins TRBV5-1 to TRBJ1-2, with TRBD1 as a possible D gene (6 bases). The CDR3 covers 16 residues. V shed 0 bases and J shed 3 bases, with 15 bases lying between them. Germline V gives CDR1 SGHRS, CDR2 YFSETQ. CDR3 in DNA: TGCGCCAGCAGCTTGGCCTACAGGGTTGGAGACTATGGCTACACCTTC. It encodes CASSLAYRVGDYGYTF.

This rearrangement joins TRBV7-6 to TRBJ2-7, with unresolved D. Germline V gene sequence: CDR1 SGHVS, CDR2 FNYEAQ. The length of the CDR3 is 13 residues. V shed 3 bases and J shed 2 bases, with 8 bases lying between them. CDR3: CASSLAPAYEQYF. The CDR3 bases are TGTGCCAGCAGCTTGGCCCCGGCCTACGAGCAGTACTTC. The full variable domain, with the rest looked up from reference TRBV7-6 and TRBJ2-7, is GAGVSQSPRYKVTKRGQDVALRCDPISGHVSLYWYRQALGQGPEFLTYFNYEAQQDKSGLPNDRFSAERPEGSISTLTIQRTEQRDSAMYRCASSLAPAYEQYFGPGTRLTVT.

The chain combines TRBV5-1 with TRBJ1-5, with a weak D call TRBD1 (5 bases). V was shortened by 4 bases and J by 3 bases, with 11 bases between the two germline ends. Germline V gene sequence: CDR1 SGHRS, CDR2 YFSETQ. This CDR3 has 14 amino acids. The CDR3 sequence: CASSEGHLNQPQHF. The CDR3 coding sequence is TGCGCCAGCAGCGAAGGACACCTCAATCAGCCCCAGCATTTT.

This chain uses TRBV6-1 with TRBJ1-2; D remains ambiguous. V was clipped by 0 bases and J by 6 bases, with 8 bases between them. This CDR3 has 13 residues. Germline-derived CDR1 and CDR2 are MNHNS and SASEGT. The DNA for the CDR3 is TGTGCCAGCAGTGAAGCTGCAGCTAATGGCTACACCTTC. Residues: CASSEAAANGYTF.

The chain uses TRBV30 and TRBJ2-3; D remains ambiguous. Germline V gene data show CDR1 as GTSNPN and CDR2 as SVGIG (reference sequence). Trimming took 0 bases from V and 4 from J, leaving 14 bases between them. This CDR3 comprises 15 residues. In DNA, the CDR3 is TGTGCCTGGAGTGTTGACCTATCTGGGGCAGATACGCAGTATTTT. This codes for CAWSVDLSGADTQYF.

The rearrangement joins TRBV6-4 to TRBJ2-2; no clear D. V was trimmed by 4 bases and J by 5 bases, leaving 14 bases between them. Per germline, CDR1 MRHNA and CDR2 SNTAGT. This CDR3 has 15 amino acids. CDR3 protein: CASSVEETPTGELFF. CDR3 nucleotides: TGTGCCAGCAGTGTCGAGGAGACCCCAACCGGGGAGCTGTTTTTT.

The CDR3 region is CASSPGVLPEYGYTF. DNA for the CDR3: TGTGCCAGCAGCCCGGGGGTCCTCCCCGAATATGGCTACACCTTC. The rearrangement uses TRBV5-6 and TRBJ1-2; possible D gene TRBD1, 5 bases. V was pared by 4 bases and J by 5 bases, with 18 bases between. Germline CDR1 is SGHDT and CDR2 is YYEEEE. CDR3 length equals 15 residues.

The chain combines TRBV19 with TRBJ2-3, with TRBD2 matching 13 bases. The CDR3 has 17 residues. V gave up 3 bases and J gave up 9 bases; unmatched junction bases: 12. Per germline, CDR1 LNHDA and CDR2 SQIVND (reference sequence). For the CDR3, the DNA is TGTGCCAGTAGTATCTCCTCACTAGCGGGAGGGCCCGAGACGCAGTATTTT. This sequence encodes CASSISSLAGGPETQYF.

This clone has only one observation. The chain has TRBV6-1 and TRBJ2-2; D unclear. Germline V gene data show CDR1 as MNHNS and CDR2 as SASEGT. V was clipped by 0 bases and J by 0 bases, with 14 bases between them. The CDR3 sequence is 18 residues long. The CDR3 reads CASSEANRPTTNTGELFF. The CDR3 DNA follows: TGTGCCAGCAGTGAAGCCAACAGACCAACCACGAACACCGGGGAGCTGTTTTTT.